This section outlines one T cell receptor (beta chain) sequence together with its context. Its antigen is unknown. Clones were sequenced by immunoSEQ multiplex PCR, and TCRdb holds only the in-frame ones, with some missing. In the table there are about 49,000 clones, roughly 80% of which are singletons. The sample originates from a study of T cell responses to AZD1222 COVID-19 vaccine. Regarding the study as a whole: Dominant CD4 TCR responses targeted spike regions 160-218 and 743-854. No day 14 peak samples; only post-peak repertoires were characterized.

Sequencing used peripheral blood, obtained on day 0 of AZD1222 vaccination. The source of this sequence is an adult in good health.

The CDR3 loop reads CATSRTQPGVQYF. For the CDR3, the DNA is TGTGCCACCAGCAGAACACAGCCCGGGGTGCAGTATTTT. The J gene is TRBJ2-3, the V gene TRBV15; D may be TRBD2 (5 bases). The CDR3 consists of 13 residues. Germline loops: CDR1 LNHNV, CDR2 YYDKDF (reference sequence). V shed 2 bases and J shed 11 bases, with 14 bases lying between them.